This TCR beta chain was observed in a study of PD-L1 blockade in urothelial cancer. This CDR3 region has 16 residues. With V trimmed by 7 bases and J by 4 bases, 9 bases remained unmatched. Germline values: CDR1 LNHDA, CDR2 SQIVND (reference sequence). Libraries were prepared by immunoSEQ multiplex PCR; TCRdb keeps only in-frame clonotypes and omits some of them. Of approximately 58,000 clones listed, 82% are singletons. This specimen consisted of PBMCs, obtained around atezolizumab (anti-PD-L1) treatment. The chain recombines TRBV19 with TRBJ2-2; TRBD1 agrees at 10 bases. The TCR comes from a man between 65 and 85 years old with urothelial cancer. In DNA, the CDR3 is TGTGCCAGTATCAACACGGGACAGGGGAGCACCGGGGAGCTGTTTTTT. Amino acids: CASINTGQGSTGELFF.